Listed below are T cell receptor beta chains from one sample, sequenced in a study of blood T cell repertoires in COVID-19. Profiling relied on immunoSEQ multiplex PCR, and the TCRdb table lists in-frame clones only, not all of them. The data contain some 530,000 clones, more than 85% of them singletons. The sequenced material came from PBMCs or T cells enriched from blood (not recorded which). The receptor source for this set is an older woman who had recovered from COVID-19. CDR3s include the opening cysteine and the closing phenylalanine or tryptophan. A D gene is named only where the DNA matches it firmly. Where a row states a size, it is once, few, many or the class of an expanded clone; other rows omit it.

cdr3_aa: CASSWTGPGNTIYF
cdr3_nt: TGTGCCAGCAGCTGGACAGGGCCTGGAAACACCATATATTTT
d_call: TRBD1
j_call: TRBJ1-3
v_call: TRBV5-6
clone_size: NA

cdr3_aa: CASSLVADTQYF
cdr3_nt: TGCGCCAGCAGCTTGGTCGCAGATACGCAGTATTTT
d_call: NA
j_call: TRBJ2-3
v_call: TRBV5-1
clone_size: NA

cdr3_aa: CASSDPGQGKGGYTF
cdr3_nt: TGTGCCAGCAGTGACCCGGGACAGGGAAAGGGTGGCTACACCTTC
d_call: TRBD1
j_call: TRBJ1-2
v_call: TRBV6-6
clone_size: once

cdr3_aa: CASSVTGLMNTEAFF
cdr3_nt: TGTGCCAGCAGCGTGACAGGGCTGATGAACACTGAAGCTTTCTTT
d_call: TRBD1
j_call: TRBJ1-1
v_call: TRBV5-4
clone_size: NA

cdr3_aa: CAISVRGEAFF
cdr3_nt: TGTGCCATCAGTGTACGAGGGGAAGCTTTCTTT
d_call: NA
j_call: TRBJ1-1
v_call: TRBV10-3
clone_size: NA

cdr3_aa: CASSRTGPNYGYTF
cdr3_nt: TGTGCCAGCAGCCGCACAGGGCCTAACTATGGCTACACCTTC
d_call: NA
j_call: TRBJ1-2
v_call: TRBV3-1/TRBV3-2
clone_size: once

cdr3_aa: CASSFRDRVWEQYF
cdr3_nt: TGCGCCAGCAGCTTCCGGGACAGGGTTTGGGAGCAGTACTTC
d_call: TRBD1
j_call: TRBJ2-7
v_call: TRBV5-1
clone_size: NA

cdr3_aa: CASSLGGGRGMNEKLFF
cdr3_nt: TGTGCCAGCAGCTTAGGCGGCGGCAGGGGGATGAATGAAAAACTGTTTTTT
d_call: TRBD1
j_call: TRBJ1-4
v_call: TRBV11-2
clone_size: few

cdr3_aa: CSGWTGGDQPQHF
cdr3_nt: TGCAGCGGATGGACAGGGGGGGATCAGCCCCAGCATTTT
d_call: TRBD1
j_call: TRBJ1-5
v_call: TRBV29-1
clone_size: NA

cdr3_aa: CATSDLSGQGAIEQFF
cdr3_nt: TGTGCCACCAGTGATTTGTCGGGACAGGGGGCAATTGAGCAGTTCTTC
d_call: TRBD1
j_call: TRBJ2-1
v_call: TRBV24-1
clone_size: NA

cdr3_aa: CASSYLRQSLFASLHF
cdr3_nt: TGTGCCAGCAGTTATCTCCGACAATCCCTCTTTGCGTCCCTCCACTTT
d_call: NA
j_call: TRBJ1-6
v_call: TRBV6-5
clone_size: NA

cdr3_aa: CASSHRQGQLYGYTF
cdr3_nt: TGTGCCAGCAGCCACAGACAGGGCCAACTCTATGGCTACACCTTC
d_call: TRBD1
j_call: TRBJ1-2
v_call: TRBV2
clone_size: once

cdr3_aa: CASSSRGQGATDTQYF
cdr3_nt: TGTGCCAGCAGTTCAAGGGGACAGGGTGCAACAGATACGCAGTATTTT
d_call: TRBD1
j_call: TRBJ2-3
v_call: TRBV28
clone_size: NA

cdr3_aa: CASSLGGGEAYGYTF
cdr3_nt: TGTGCCAGCAGCTTAGGAGGAGGGGAGGCCTATGGCTACACCTTC
d_call: NA
j_call: TRBJ1-2
v_call: TRBV13
clone_size: NA

cdr3_aa: CASSESRGLHYGYTF
cdr3_nt: TGTGCCAGCAGTGAATCCCGGGGTCTTCACTATGGCTACACCTTC
d_call: NA
j_call: TRBJ1-2
v_call: TRBV2
clone_size: NA

cdr3_aa: CASGLPPGWTGKDTQYF
cdr3_nt: TGTGCTAGTGGTTTGCCCCCCGGTTGGACAGGGAAAGATACGCAGTATTTT
d_call: TRBD1
j_call: TRBJ2-3
v_call: TRBV12-5
clone_size: NA

cdr3_aa: CASSTYSVGGEKLFF
cdr3_nt: TGTGCCAGCAGCACATACAGCGTGGGAGGTGAAAAACTGTTTTTT
d_call: NA
j_call: TRBJ1-4
v_call: TRBV7-9
clone_size: NA

cdr3_aa: CASSSQGTGGIDEQYF
cdr3_nt: TGTGCCAGCAGCTCACAGGGGACAGGGGGCATCGACGAGCAGTACTTC
d_call: TRBD1
j_call: TRBJ2-7
v_call: TRBV7-9
clone_size: NA

cdr3_aa: CASNELGGSADTQYF
cdr3_nt: TGTGCCAGCAACGAATTGGGGGGGAGCGCAGATACGCAGTATTTT
d_call: TRBD2
j_call: TRBJ2-3
v_call: TRBV9
clone_size: NA

cdr3_aa: CASGLGQAGQPQHF
cdr3_nt: TGTGCTAGTGGCCTCGGACAGGCTGGGCAGCCCCAGCATTTT
d_call: TRBD1
j_call: TRBJ1-5
v_call: TRBV12-5
clone_size: NA

cdr3_aa: CSVAPTAYNEQFF
cdr3_nt: TGCAGCGTGGCCCCGACAGCTTACAATGAGCAGTTCTTC
d_call: NA
j_call: TRBJ2-1
v_call: TRBV29-1
clone_size: NA

cdr3_aa: CASSSRAGTGEFF
cdr3_nt: TGTGCCAGCAGCTCCAGGGCCGGGACAGGGGAGTTCTTC
d_call: TRBD1
j_call: TRBJ2-1
v_call: TRBV3-1/TRBV3-2
clone_size: NA

cdr3_aa: CASSQSAAGKEKLFF
cdr3_nt: TGTGCCAGCAGCCAATCCGCGGCAGGGAAGGAAAAACTGTTTTTT
d_call: NA
j_call: TRBJ1-4
v_call: TRBV14
clone_size: NA

cdr3_aa: CASSPRTSLLGELFF
cdr3_nt: TGTGCCAGCAGCCCAAGGACTAGCCTTTTAGGGGAGCTGTTTTTT
d_call: TRBD2
j_call: TRBJ2-2
v_call: TRBV7-2
clone_size: NA

cdr3_aa: CASSLTSGTSANEQFF
cdr3_nt: TGTGCCAGCAGCCTCACCTCCGGGACTAGCGCCAATGAGCAGTTCTTC
d_call: TRBD2
j_call: TRBJ2-1
v_call: TRBV11-2
clone_size: once

cdr3_aa: CASGIRGNQETQYF
cdr3_nt: TGTGCCAGCGGTATTCGGGGGAACCAAGAGACCCAGTACTTC
d_call: NA
j_call: TRBJ2-5
v_call: TRBV2
clone_size: NA

cdr3_aa: CASSPSRQGFYEQYF
cdr3_nt: TGTGCCAGCAGCCCCTCCCGACAGGGGTTCTACGAGCAGTACTTC
d_call: TRBD1
j_call: TRBJ2-7
v_call: TRBV7-9
clone_size: NA

cdr3_aa: CASSFGGMEQFF
cdr3_nt: TGTGCCAGCAGTTTTGGGGGGATGGAGCAGTTCTTC
d_call: NA
j_call: TRBJ2-1
v_call: TRBV12-3/TRBV12-4
clone_size: NA

cdr3_aa: CASSPLGEQETQYF
cdr3_nt: TGTGCCAGCAGTCCCCTGGGAGAGCAAGAGACCCAGTACTTC
d_call: NA
j_call: TRBJ2-5
v_call: TRBV27
clone_size: NA

cdr3_aa: CASSPPSSTDTQYF
cdr3_nt: TGTGCCAGCAGCCCCCCTTCTAGCACAGATACGCAGTATTTT
d_call: NA
j_call: TRBJ2-3
v_call: TRBV9
clone_size: NA

cdr3_aa: CASSAGQGGYGYTF
cdr3_nt: TGTGCCAGCAGCGCCGGACAGGGAGGCTATGGCTACACCTTC
d_call: TRBD1
j_call: TRBJ1-2
v_call: TRBV9
clone_size: NA

cdr3_aa: CASSLRELQGNTIYF
cdr3_nt: TGTGCCAGCAGCTTACGGGAACTGCAGGGAAACACCATATATTTT
d_call: NA
j_call: TRBJ1-3
v_call: TRBV7-2
clone_size: NA

cdr3_aa: CASTRTGGNYGYTF
cdr3_nt: TGTGCCAGCACCCGGACAGGGGGCAACTATGGCTACACCTTC
d_call: TRBD1
j_call: TRBJ1-2
v_call: TRBV7-9
clone_size: NA

cdr3_aa: CASSPREGLVWHEQYF
cdr3_nt: TGTGCCAGCTCCCCAAGAGAGGGACTAGTCTGGCACGAGCAGTACTTC
d_call: TRBD2
j_call: TRBJ2-7
v_call: TRBV18
clone_size: NA

cdr3_aa: CASSSSGGRVNEQFF
cdr3_nt: TGTGCCAGTAGCTCTAGCGGGGGGAGGGTCAATGAGCAGTTCTTC
d_call: TRBD2
j_call: TRBJ2-1
v_call: TRBV19
clone_size: NA

cdr3_aa: CASSSSGAHSYNEQFF
cdr3_nt: TGTGCCAGCAGTTCATCAGGGGCCCACTCCTACAATGAGCAGTTCTTC
d_call: NA
j_call: TRBJ2-1
v_call: TRBV27
clone_size: NA

cdr3_aa: CAIAGRGRDTEAFF
cdr3_nt: TGTGCCATCGCTGGCAGGGGTAGGGACACTGAAGCTTTCTTT
d_call: NA
j_call: TRBJ1-1
v_call: TRBV10-3
clone_size: NA

cdr3_aa: CASSPRGYNTDTQYF
cdr3_nt: TGTGCCAGCAGCCCGCGGGGGTACAACACAGATACGCAGTATTTT
d_call: TRBD2
j_call: TRBJ2-3
v_call: TRBV3-1/TRBV3-2
clone_size: NA

cdr3_aa: CASSVRLSGNSPLHF
cdr3_nt: TGTGCCAGCAGCGTAAGACTCTCTGGTAATTCACCCCTCCACTTT
d_call: NA
j_call: TRBJ1-6
v_call: TRBV11-3
clone_size: NA

cdr3_aa: CASRPDRGEADTQYF
cdr3_nt: TGTGCCAGCCGCCCGGACAGGGGGGAGGCAGATACGCAGTATTTT
d_call: TRBD1
j_call: TRBJ2-3
v_call: TRBV25-1
clone_size: NA

cdr3_aa: CASSPQGPLNTEAFF
cdr3_nt: TGTGCCAGTAGTCCCCAGGGGCCGCTGAACACTGAAGCTTTCTTT
d_call: NA
j_call: TRBJ1-1
v_call: TRBV19
clone_size: NA

cdr3_aa: CASTRGQSGILYGYTF
cdr3_nt: TGTGCCAGTACCAGGGGGCAGTCGGGGATCCTCTATGGCTACACCTTC
d_call: TRBD1
j_call: TRBJ1-2
v_call: TRBV19
clone_size: NA

cdr3_aa: CASSLGLVNTGELFF
cdr3_nt: TGCGCCAGCAGCTTGGGTCTAGTGAACACCGGGGAGCTGTTTTTT
d_call: NA
j_call: TRBJ2-2
v_call: TRBV5-1
clone_size: once

cdr3_aa: CASNSHRVNTEAFF
cdr3_nt: TGTGCCAGCAATAGTCACAGGGTGAACACTGAAGCTTTCTTT
d_call: NA
j_call: TRBJ1-1
v_call: TRBV27
clone_size: NA

cdr3_aa: CASSSGTSWYEQYF
cdr3_nt: TGTGCCAGCAGCTCCGGGACTAGTTGGTACGAGCAGTACTTC
d_call: TRBD2
j_call: TRBJ2-7
v_call: TRBV5-5
clone_size: NA

cdr3_aa: CASSLGLAGRTDTQYF
cdr3_nt: TGCGCCAGCAGCTTGGGGCTAGCGGGGAGGACAGATACGCAGTATTTT
d_call: TRBD2
j_call: TRBJ2-3
v_call: TRBV5-1
clone_size: NA

cdr3_aa: CATSRGGGLTEAFF
cdr3_nt: TGTGCCACCAGCAGAGGAGGGGGCCTTACTGAAGCTTTCTTT
d_call: TRBD1
j_call: TRBJ1-1
v_call: TRBV15
clone_size: NA

cdr3_aa: CASTQGRGTGANVLTF
cdr3_nt: TGTGCCAGCACTCAGGGGAGGGGGACGGGGGCCAACGTCCTGACTTTC
d_call: NA
j_call: TRBJ2-6
v_call: TRBV3-1/TRBV3-2
clone_size: NA

cdr3_aa: CASRSPGHLVETQYF
cdr3_nt: TGTGCCAGCAGATCCCCGGGACACCTTGTAGAGACCCAGTACTTC
d_call: NA
j_call: TRBJ2-5
v_call: TRBV2
clone_size: NA

cdr3_aa: CASSIAENTDTQYF
cdr3_nt: TGTGCCAGTAGTATAGCCGAGAACACAGATACGCAGTATTTT
d_call: NA
j_call: TRBJ2-3
v_call: TRBV19
clone_size: NA

cdr3_aa: CASSGSGGLYNSPLHF
cdr3_nt: TGTGCCAGCAGCGGGAGCGGGGGGCTCTATAATTCACCCCTCCACTTT
d_call: NA
j_call: TRBJ1-6
v_call: TRBV9
clone_size: NA

cdr3_aa: CASSGEETGELFF
cdr3_nt: TGTGCCAGCAGTGGGGAGGAGACCGGGGAGCTGTTTTTT
d_call: NA
j_call: TRBJ2-2
v_call: TRBV2
clone_size: NA

cdr3_aa: CASSERGTGANTIYF
cdr3_nt: TGTGCCAGCAGTGAGAGGGGGACAGGGGCAAACACCATATATTTT
d_call: TRBD1
j_call: TRBJ1-3
v_call: TRBV6-1
clone_size: NA

cdr3_aa: CASSPQGAGNGYTF
cdr3_nt: TGTGCCAGCAGTCCCCAGGGCGCCGGTAATGGCTACACCTTC
d_call: NA
j_call: TRBJ1-2
v_call: TRBV2
clone_size: NA

cdr3_aa: CASILDSYSPLHF
cdr3_nt: TGTGCCAGCATACTGGACAGTTATTCACCCCTCCACTTT
d_call: NA
j_call: TRBJ1-6
v_call: TRBV2
clone_size: NA

cdr3_aa: CASSQERRKFGVNEQFF
cdr3_nt: TGTGCCAGCAGCCAAGAAAGGCGTAAGTTCGGGGTGAATGAGCAGTTCTTC
d_call: NA
j_call: TRBJ2-1
v_call: TRBV3-1/TRBV3-2
clone_size: NA

cdr3_aa: CASSRGTVNTEAFF
cdr3_nt: TGCGCCAGCAGCCGGGGGACGGTGAACACTGAAGCTTTCTTT
d_call: NA
j_call: TRBJ1-1
v_call: TRBV5-1
clone_size: NA